One sample yielded the 25 T cell receptor beta chains listed below, sequenced in a study of OX40 agonist ivuxolimab in advanced cancers. Here immunoSEQ multiplex PCR was the method, and the copy in TCRdb shows in-frame clones only, minus some. The sample records some 37,000 clones, approximately 82% being singletons. The sequences come from CD4+ or CD8+ T cells sorted from blood, collected in a trial of the OX40 agonist ivuxolimab. All receptors come from an adult with an advanced solid tumor such as melanoma, head and neck, liver or kidney cancer.

In this sample, this clone turned up once. The V call is TRBV7-2, the J call TRBJ2-1; TRBD2 aligns across 12 bases. Trimming cost V 5 bases and J 7 bases; bases outside gene matches: 9. The germline CDR1 and CDR2 sequences are SGHTA and FQGNSA. There are 16 residues in the CDR3. CDR3 protein: CASSRETSGGLNEQFF. CDR3 bases: TGTGCCAGCAGCCGCGAGACTAGCGGGGGATTAAATGAGCAGTTCTTC.

The chain carries TRBV11-2 and TRBJ2-2; 14 nucleotides agree with TRBD2. Germline CDR1 reads SGHAT; CDR2 reads FQNNGV. V gave up 5 bases and J gave up 10 bases; unmatched junction bases: 9. CDR3 size: 16 residues. The CDR3 DNA is TGTGCCAGCAGCCCACCCCGACTAGCGGGGGGGTTGGAGCTGTTTTTT. This sequence encodes CASSPPRLAGGLELFF. Full variable domain (rest looked up from reference TRBV11-2 and TRBJ2-2): EAGVAQSPRYKIIEKRQSVAFWCNPISGHATLYWYQQILGQGPKLLIQFQNNGVVDDSQLPKDRFSAERLKGVDSTLKIQPAKLEDSAVYLCASSPPRLAGGLELFFGEGSRLTVL.

This clone was observed a few times. The chain is built from TRBV18 and TRBJ2-3; D is unresolved. Trimming cost V 2 bases and J 0 bases, with 9 bases left between them. CDR3 length equals 15 residues. Germline lookup yields CDR1 KGHSH and CDR2 LQKENI. The CDR3 nucleotides read TGTGCCAGCTCACCAAGGGATCCCAGCACAGATACGCAGTATTTT. Translating gives CASSPRDPSTDTQYF.

Details on this clone: One junction end does not reproduce the germline sequence, and a read error may be involved. V gene TRBV7-7 combines with J gene TRBJ2-5; no definite D call. Germline CDR1 SSHAT, CDR2 FNYEAQ (reference sequence). There are 13 residues in the CDR3. The DNA for the CDR3 is TGTGCTAGCAGCCCTGGGCAGCAAGAGACCCAGTACTTC. Its translation: CASSPGQQETQYF.

J is TRBJ1-1 and V is TRBV7-4, with D hard to call. The CDR3 runs to 13 residues. Germline CDR1 is SGHVT and CDR2 is SQSDAQ. Trimming cost V 5 bases and J 4 bases, with 11 bases left between them. The CDR3 sequence is CASSQRRGTEAFF. The CDR3 coding sequence is TGTGCCAGCAGCCAAAGACGAGGCACTGAAGCTTTCTTT.

This chain links TRBV5-4 with TRBJ1-4; TRBD1 might be the D (5 bases). Per the germline V gene, CDR1 is SGHNT and CDR2 is YYREEE (reference sequence). Trimming shortened V by 1 base and J by 1 base, and 11 bases separated the two germline ends. The CDR3 runs 16 residues. Here the CDR3 DNA reads TGTGCCAGCAGCTTGAGGGACCGGGGAACTAATGAAAAACTGTTTTTT. Protein product: CASSLRDRGTNEKLFF.

This chain uses TRBV10-2 with TRBJ2-2; the D is unclear. V shed 1 base and J shed 4 bases, with 7 bases lying between them. CDR3 length equals 14 residues. Germline CDR1 reads WSHSY; CDR2 reads SAAADI. The CDR3: CASSELGSTGELFF. CDR3 bases: TGCGCCAGCAGTGAGTTGGGATCCACCGGGGAGCTGTTTTTT.

This chain joins TRBV19 and TRBJ1-2, with 9 positions matching TRBD1. Looked up from germline, CDR1 is LNHDA and CDR2 is SQIVND (reference sequence). J gave up 3 bases and V 6 bases, and 5 bases lay outside the gene matches. The CDR3 extends over 14 amino acids. CDR3 in amino acids: CASRDRGWDYGYTF. The CDR3, as DNA: TGTGCCAGTAGGGACAGGGGTTGGGACTATGGCTACACCTTC.

V gene TRBV2 combines with J gene TRBJ2-1; 12 nucleotides align to TRBD2. Germline V gene sequence: CDR1 SNHLY, CDR2 FYNNEI. The CDR3 sequence is 17 residues long. Trimming took 6 bases from V and 0 from J; bases not matched to a gene: 6. CDR3 sequence: CASRELAGGSSYNEQFF. The CDR3, as DNA: TGTGCCAGCAGGGAACTAGCGGGGGGAAGCTCCTACAATGAGCAGTTCTTC.

The chain recombines TRBV19 with TRBJ1-1; weak D call: TRBD1 (5 bases). The germline V gene encodes CDR1 LNHDA and CDR2 SQIVND (reference sequence). Trimming cost V 3 bases and J 0 bases, with 17 bases left between them. CDR3 length: 17 amino acids. The CDR3 here is CASSMFTGGEMNTEAFF. CDR3 in DNA: TGTGCCAGTAGTATGTTTACAGGAGGTGAGATGAACACTGAAGCTTTCTTT.

The rearrangement links TRBV5-1 to TRBJ2-3; 12 bases are shared with TRBD1. This CDR3 has 16 residues. The germline V gene has CDR1 SGHRS and CDR2 YFSETQ. V shed 3 bases and J 4 bases; nucleotides not matched to a gene: 6. The CDR3 nucleotides read TGCGCCAGCAGCTCCCCGGGACAGGGGGCGGCAGATACGCAGTATTTT. Translating it yields CASSSPGQGAADTQYF.

In its sample, this clone was seen once. The J gene is TRBJ1-4, the V gene TRBV7-2; D gene unclear. Germline CDR1 is SGHTA and CDR2 is FQGNSA. V was pared by 1 base and J by 6 bases, with 12 bases between. The CDR3 runs to 15 residues. The DNA of the CDR3 is TGTGCCAGCAGCTTAGGGGCGAGGAGTGATGAAAAACTGTTTTTT. Protein sequence: CASSLGARSDEKLFF. Based on the CDR3 plus reference TRBV7-2 and TRBJ1-4, the full variable domain is GAGVSQSPSNKVTEKGKDVELRCDPISGHTALYWYRQSLGQGLEFLIYFQGNSAPDKSGLPSDRFSAERTGGSVSTLTIQRTQQEDSAVYLCASSLGARSDEKLFFGSGTQLSVL.

The chain employs TRBV5-6 and TRBJ1-5; D uncertain. Germline CDR1 is SGHDT and CDR2 is YYEEEE. Trimming shortened V by 1 base and J by 6 bases, and 23 bases separated the two germline ends. The CDR3 extends over 18 amino acids. The DNA for the CDR3 is TGTGCCAGCAGCTTGAGGAGGGAAGAACACCCCGGAGGTCAGCCCCAGCATTTT. Residues: CASSLRREEHPGGQPQHF.

This rearrangement joins TRBV19 to TRBJ2-7; 8 nucleotides agree with TRBD2. Germline CDR1 is LNHDA and CDR2 is SQIVND (reference sequence). J lost 2 bases, V lost 5 bases, and 5 bases had no gene match. This CDR3 region has 14 residues. CDR3 coding DNA: TGTGCCAGTAGTCTTCCCGGGGGGGCCTACGAGCAGTACTTC. It translates to CASSLPGGAYEQYF.

CDR3 region: CASTTGGGRFADTQYF. The CDR3, as DNA: TGTGCCAGCACCACCGGGGGGGGTCGGTTCGCAGATACGCAGTATTTT. V and J are TRBV27 and TRBJ2-3, with TRBD2 matching over 8 bases. Germline CDR1 and CDR2: MNHEY and SMNVEV (reference sequence). The CDR3 sequence is 16 residues long. V shed 7 bases, J shed 4 bases, and the junction held 13 bases outside the gene matches.

The V and J genes are TRBV18 and TRBJ1-6, with D possibly being TRBD1 (5 bases). The germline gives CDR1 KGHSH, CDR2 LQKENI. V shed 2 bases and J shed 7 bases, with 12 bases lying between them. CDR3 length equals 15 residues. The CDR3 DNA reads as TGTGCCAGCTCACCAACGACAGTAACCAATTCACCCCTCCACTTT. Its translation: CASSPTTVTNSPLHF.

The chain combines TRBV9 with TRBJ1-2, with a possible D match to TRBD1 (5 bases). The CDR3 totals 15 residues. Trimming removed 4 bases from V and 2 bases from J, with 15 bases in between. From germline, CDR1 is SGDLS and CDR2 YYNGEE. This CDR3 reads CASSPRDRQNYGYTF. The CDR3 region has the DNA TGTGCCAGCAGCCCGAGAGACCGACAGAACTATGGCTACACCTTC. Using reference TRBV9 and TRBJ1-2 for the parts outside the CDR3, the full variable domain is DSGVTQTPKHLITATGQRVTLRCSPRSGDLSVYWYQQSLDQGLQFLIQYYNGEERAKGNILERFSAQQFPDLHSELNLSSLELGDSALYFCASSPRDRQNYGYTFGSGTRLTVV.

This clone was detected only once. The chain has TRBV5-5 and TRBJ2-7; D unclear. Deletions cut 6 bases from V and 2 bases from J, with 9 bases between. The CDR3 runs 12 residues. Germline V gives CDR1 SGHKS, CDR2 YYEKEE (reference sequence). The CDR3 nucleotides read TGTGCCAGCACCCTCCAACCCTACGAGCAGTACTTC. Protein sequence: CASTLQPYEQYF.

DNA for the CDR3: TGTGCCAGCAGAGGTTTACAGGGTTGGAGCTACGAGCAGTACTTC. This translates into CASRGLQGWSYEQYF. The chain employs TRBV6-1 and TRBJ2-7, with D tentatively TRBD1 (6 bases). CDR1 MNHNS and CDR2 SASEGT come from the germline V gene. V dropped 6 bases and J dropped 3 bases, with 18 bases sitting between them. CDR3 length: 15 amino acids.

This rearrangement joins TRBV7-8 to TRBJ1-5; D may be TRBD1 (5 bases). CDR1 SGHVS and CDR2 FQNEAQ come from the germline V gene. This CDR3 region has 15 residues. V was cut by 0 bases and J by 9 bases, with 15 bases left in between. In nucleotides, the CDR3 is TGTGCCAGCAGCTTAGCGCGGGAGGGGTCGGGGCCCCAGCATTTT. It yields the protein CASSLAREGSGPQHF.

The CDR3 protein is CASSLDLEADTQYF. For the CDR3, the DNA is TGTGCCAGCAGCTTAGATCTAGAGGCAGATACGCAGTATTTT. The rearrangement uses TRBV11-2 and TRBJ2-3; D call uncertain. V was shortened by 0 bases and J by 4 bases, with 8 bases between the two germline ends. The CDR3 has 14 residues. Germline CDR1 SGHAT, CDR2 FQNNGV. The full variable domain, its missing parts supplied by reference TRBV11-2 and TRBJ2-3, is EAGVAQSPRYKIIEKRQSVAFWCNPISGHATLYWYQQILGQGPKLLIQFQNNGVVDDSQLPKDRFSAERLKGVDSTLKIQPAKLEDSAVYLCASSLDLEADTQYFGPGTRLTVL.

In this sample, this clone turned up a few times. The chain employs TRBV30 and TRBJ1-2; D remains ambiguous. V gave up 2 bases and J gave up 1 base, with 11 bases separating them. Germline lookup yields CDR1 GTSNPN and CDR2 SVGIG (reference sequence). This CDR3 region has 14 residues. The CDR3 nucleotides are TGTGCCTGGAGTATGGACGACATTAACTATGGCTACACCTTC. Protein product: CAWSMDDINYGYTF.

This clone showed up just once. J is TRBJ2-3 and V is TRBV2; 9 nucleotides line up with TRBD2. Germline CDR1 and CDR2: SNHLY and FYNNEI. The CDR3 loop spans 17 amino acids. Trimming cost V 4 bases and J 7 bases; bases outside gene matches: 15. CDR3 sequence reads: CASSALRYGGGANTQYF. Here the CDR3 DNA reads TGTGCCAGCAGTGCCCTTCGGTATGGCGGGGGGGCTAATACGCAGTATTTT.

The chain joins TRBV4-2 to TRBJ2-5; no reliable D call. Germline values: CDR1 LGHNA, CDR2 YNFKEQ. Trimming cost V 0 bases and J 0 bases, with 8 bases left between them. CDR3 length equals 15 residues. The CDR3 loop is CASSQDLGYQETQYF. CDR3 DNA: TGTGCCAGCAGCCAAGATCTTGGGTACCAAGAGACCCAGTACTTC.

This rearrangement joins TRBV12-2 to TRBJ2-3; no check of the table's D call, TRBD2, against the DNA was made. TRBV12-2 is shown as a pseudogene. The CDR3 spans 12 residues. CDR3 coding DNA: TGTGCAAGTCGCGATAGTGAAGATACGCAGTATTTT. This sequence encodes CASRDSEDTQYF.